The 29 T cell receptor beta chains below all came from one sample that was sequenced in a study of blood T cell repertoires in COVID-19. Some clones are missing from TCRdb's copy, which holds only in-frame ones; the method was immunoSEQ multiplex PCR. The sample shows hundreds of thousands of clones, 75% to 90% of them seen only once. Specimen: PBMCs or T cells enriched from blood (not recorded which). The source is a woman aged 40 to 50 with acute COVID-19.

The chain uses TRBV9 and TRBJ2-1, with D perhaps matching TRBD1 (6 bases). The CDR3 sequence is 15 residues long. The germline V gene has CDR1 SGDLS and CDR2 YYNGEE. The germline V and J ends were trimmed by 0 bases and 0 bases, with 7 bases remaining between them. CDR3 sequence (DNA): TGTGCCAGCAGCGTAGAAGGGGGCTCCTACAATGAGCAGTTCTTC. Protein product: CASSVEGGSYNEQFF.

The rearrangement links TRBV24-1 to TRBJ2-1; 11 bases are shared with TRBD1. The CDR3 has 15 amino acids. Germline V gives CDR1 KGHDR, CDR2 SFDVKD. Germline trimming cut 3 bases from V and 7 bases from J; bases unmatched to any gene: 4. The CDR3 sequence: CATSDDGTGGNEQFF. CDR3 in DNA: TGTGCCACCAGTGATGACGGGACAGGGGGGAATGAGCAGTTCTTC.

The rearrangement uses TRBV11-3 and TRBJ2-2; 15 bases match TRBD2. This CDR3 spans 19 amino acids. V lost 1 base to trimming and J lost 4 bases; unmatched junction nucleotides: 7. Germline loops: CDR1 SGHNT, CDR2 YENEEA. The CDR3 DNA reads as TGTGCCAGCAGCTTAGCCGGACTAGCGGGAGGGCGGGGCACCGGGGAGCTGTTTTTT. It encodes CASSLAGLAGGRGTGELFF.

The rearrangement links TRBV5-1 to TRBJ2-2; no definite D call. This CDR3 has 13 amino acids. Per germline, CDR1 SGHRS and CDR2 YFSETQ. The V end lost 0 bases, the J end lost 4 bases, and 4 bases lay between the germline ends. In DNA, the CDR3 is TGCGCCAGCAGCTTGGACGGCACCGGGGAGCTGTTTTTT. Residues: CASSLDGTGELFF.

This clone was seen only once. In DNA, the CDR3 is TGCGCCAGCAGCTTGGTTGGAGCGGGAGGGTCAGATACGCAGTATTTT. Its translation: CASSLVGAGGSDTQYF. The chain uses TRBV5-1 and TRBJ2-3; TRBD2 agrees at 10 bases. The CDR3 has 16 amino acids. J gave up 4 bases and V 0 bases, and 5 bases lay outside the gene matches. Germline V gives CDR1 SGHRS, CDR2 YFSETQ.

This clone was counted a single time. This sequence joins TRBV2 and TRBJ2-7; 11 bases agree with TRBD2. Germline CDR1 is SNHLY and CDR2 is FYNNEI. V shed 6 bases, J shed 5 bases, and the junction held 6 bases outside the gene matches. This CDR3 spans 14 amino acids. The chain's CDR3 is CASRVAGGIDEQYF. Written as DNA, the CDR3 is TGTGCCAGCAGAGTAGCGGGAGGGATCGACGAGCAGTACTTC.

The chain is built from TRBV20-1 and TRBJ2-7; a possible D gene is TRBD1 (6 bases). V dropped 3 bases and J dropped 5 bases, with 20 bases sitting between them. The V gene's germline CDR1 is DFQATT and CDR2 SNEGSKA (reference sequence). This CDR3 comprises 15 residues. The CDR3 sequence: CSASPHRDNVHEQYF. As DNA, the CDR3 is TGCAGTGCTAGTCCCCACAGGGATAACGTCCACGAGCAGTACTTC.

This clone has just one count. The chain couples TRBV15 to TRBJ1-1; D is ambiguous. Trimming pared 1 base from V and 0 bases from J, leaving 12 bases between. Germline assignment: CDR1 LNHNV and CDR2 YYDKDF (reference sequence). CDR3 length: 16 amino acids. CDR3 sequence (DNA): TGTGCCACCAGCAGAGGGTACGGCGGGATGAACACTGAAGCTTTCTTT. Its translation: CATSRGYGGMNTEAFF.

The J gene is TRBJ2-3, the V gene TRBV5-4; D perhaps matches TRBD1 (5 bases). This CDR3 comprises 13 residues. CDR1 is SGHNT and CDR2 is YYREEE in the germline V gene (reference sequence). Trimming left V 2 bases short and J 4 bases short, with 8 bases between. The CDR3 sequence: CASSFQGSDTQYF. The CDR3 DNA is TGTGCCAGCAGCTTTCAGGGTTCAGATACGCAGTATTTT.

The rearrangement uses TRBV30 and TRBJ2-7; 7 bases fit TRBD2. V was pared by 1 base and J by 6 bases, with 9 bases of the junction left unmatched. This CDR3 region has 14 residues. In germline, CDR1 is GTSNPN, CDR2 SVGIG (reference sequence). DNA for the CDR3: TGTGCCTGGAGTGGTCTAGCGGCCCTCGGCGAGCAGTACTTC. Encoded protein: CAWSGLAALGEQYF. The whole variable domain, filled in from reference TRBV30 and TRBJ2-7, reads SQTIHQWPATLVQPVGSPLSLECTVEGTSNPNLYWYRQAAGRGLQLLFYSVGIGQISSEVPQNLSASRPQDRQFILSSKKLLLSDSGFYLCAWSGLAALGEQYFGPGTRLTVT.

The V call is TRBV12-3 or TRBV12-4, the J call TRBJ2-1; tentatively, D is TRBD1 (6 bases). This CDR3 is built from 12 residues. V was shortened by 9 bases and J by 6 bases, with 12 bases between the two germline ends. CDR3 amino acids: CASSDRSNEQFF. The CDR3 DNA is TGTGCCAGTAGCGACAGGTCCAATGAGCAGTTCTTC.

The CDR3 here is CASSDSDSLYGYTF. The CDR3 DNA is TGTGCCAGCAGTGATTCAGACAGTCTCTATGGCTACACCTTC. The chain is built from TRBV6-1 and TRBJ1-2; D perhaps matches TRBD1 (5 bases). CDR3 length equals 14 residues. Germline V lookup: CDR1 MNHNS, CDR2 SASEGT. V was clipped by 3 bases and J by 4 bases, with 12 bases between them.

This clone was seen a few times. V and J are TRBV6-4 and TRBJ2-2, with D perhaps TRBD2 (6 bases). The CDR3 is made up of 16 amino acids. With 0 bases removed from V and 1 base from J, the gap between germline ends came to 9 bases. CDR1 and CDR2 from the germline V gene are MRHNA and SNTAGT. CDR3 amino acids: CASSDSGRENTGELFF. The CDR3 DNA follows: TGTGCCAGCAGTGACTCGGGGCGGGAGAACACCGGGGAGCTGTTTTTT.

V is TRBV28 and J is TRBJ2-7, with 9 bases that match TRBD1. Trimming cost V 7 bases and J 3 bases; bases outside gene matches: 4. From germline, CDR1 is MDHEN and CDR2 SYDVKM. CDR3 length: 13 amino acids. CDR3 sequence reads: CASIETGGYEQYF. The CDR3 DNA is TGTGCCAGCATCGAGACAGGGGGCTACGAGCAGTACTTC.

This sequence joins TRBV3-1 (or the pseudogene TRBV3-2) and TRBJ2-7; TRBD2 agrees at 10 bases. Germline V CDR1 and CDR2: LGHDT, YNNKEL (reference sequence). The CDR3 runs to 15 residues. The J segment lost 2 bases and the V segment lost 4 bases, leaving 5 bases of the junction unmatched. The CDR3 nucleotides are TGTGCCAGCAGCCCGGGACTAGCGAAAACCTACGAGCAGTACTTC. The encoded protein is CASSPGLAKTYEQYF.

This chain connects TRBV9 to TRBJ2-1; 11 nucleotides match TRBD1. After removal of 5 bases from V and 6 bases from J, the junction contained 7 bases not matched to a gene. The CDR3 runs to 15 residues. CDR1 is SGDLS, CDR2 YYNGEE, per germline. CDR3 coding DNA: TGTGCCAGCAGTCCCGGGACAGGGGGGAGCAATGAGCAGTTCTTC. Translated: CASSPGTGGSNEQFF.

The chain joins TRBV5-4 to TRBJ2-2; D uncertain. Trimming shortened V by 4 bases and J by 0 bases, and 4 bases separated the two germline ends. The CDR3 is 13 amino acids. Germline CDR1 reads SGHNT; CDR2 reads YYREEE (reference sequence). The CDR3 coding sequence is TGTGCCAGCAGCCTTACGAACACCGGGGAGCTGTTTTTT. Protein sequence: CASSLTNTGELFF.

The chain combines TRBV19 with TRBJ1-1, with a tentative D call TRBD1 (6 bases). Trimming left V 5 bases short and J 0 bases short, with 19 bases between. Germline CDR1 is LNHDA and CDR2 is SQIVND (reference sequence). The CDR3 length is 17 residues. The CDR3 sequence is CASSPFRTANLNTEAFF. The CDR3 nucleotides are TGTGCCAGTAGTCCCTTTAGGACAGCAAATTTGAACACTGAAGCTTTCTTT.

The chain joins TRBV11-3 to TRBJ2-3, with D possibly TRBD2 on 7 matching bases. Trimming took 3 bases from V and 6 from J, leaving 13 bases between them. The CDR3 runs 14 residues. Per germline, CDR1 SGHNT and CDR2 YENEEA. The DNA for the CDR3 is TGTGCCAGCAGCTTGCGAGGGGGGGCGGATACGCAGTATTTT. Its protein is CASSLRGGADTQYF.

The chain is built from TRBV5-4 and TRBJ2-2, with 8 positions matching TRBD2. This CDR3 has 14 amino acids. Trimming removed 3 bases from V and 6 bases from J; junction bases left unmatched: 4. Germline V gene sequence: CDR1 SGHNT, CDR2 YYREEE (reference sequence). CDR3 in DNA: TGTGCCAGCAGCTCCCCGGGGGGGGCCGGGGAGCTGTTTTTT. This sequence encodes CASSSPGGAGELFF.

The rearrangement uses TRBV11-3 and TRBJ2-7; D not certain. The CDR3 is 12 amino acids. V was clipped by 5 bases and J by 3 bases, with 8 bases between them. Germline V gene data show CDR1 as SGHNT and CDR2 as YENEEA. CDR3 residues: CASSPTGYEQYF. CDR3 in DNA: TGTGCCAGCAGCCCAACCGGCTACGAGCAGTACTTC. Looking up the rest from reference TRBV11-3 and TRBJ2-7 gives the full variable domain: EAGVVQSPRYKIIEKKQPVAFWCNPISGHNTLYWYLQNLGQGPELLIRYENEEAVDDSQLPKDRFSAERLKGVDSTLKIQPAELGDSAVYLCASSPTGYEQYFGPGTRLTVT.

The chain combines TRBV29-1 with TRBJ2-7; possible D gene TRBD1, 7 bases. Germline assignment: CDR1 SQVTM and CDR2 ANQGSEA. CDR3 length: 13 amino acids. Deletions cut 2 bases from V and 5 bases from J, with 13 bases between. CDR3 amino acids: CSVERGRGNEQYF. The CDR3 DNA reads TGCAGCGTTGAAAGGGGGCGCGGGAACGAGCAGTACTTC.

This clone was detected only once. The J gene is TRBJ1-2, the V gene TRBV7-9, with TRBD1 matching 7 bases. The CDR3 covers 13 residues. Germline V CDR1 and CDR2: SEHNR, FQNEAQ (reference sequence). Germline trimming cut 5 bases from V and 4 bases from J; bases unmatched to any gene: 4. The CDR3 sequence is CASSVGQLYGYTF. The CDR3, as DNA: TGTGCCAGCAGCGTGGGACAGCTCTATGGCTACACCTTC. The complete variable domain, with remaining parts taken from reference TRBV7-9 and TRBJ1-2, reads DTGVSQNPRHKITKRGQNVTFRCDPISEHNRLYWYRQTLGQGPEFLTYFQNEAQLEKSRLLSDRFSAERPKGSFSTLEIQRTEQGDSAMYLCASSVGQLYGYTFGSGTRLTVV.

V and J are TRBV19 and TRBJ2-1; a weak D match, TRBD2 (6 bases). Deletions cut 4 bases from V and 3 bases from J, with 13 bases between. The CDR3 runs to 15 residues. Germline loops: CDR1 LNHDA, CDR2 SQIVND (reference sequence). CDR3 sequence reads: CASSKPGSGYNEQFF. CDR3 DNA sequence: TGTGCCAGTAGTAAGCCCGGGAGTGGCTACAATGAGCAGTTCTTC.

This clone is a singleton in its sample. The chain uses TRBV30 and TRBJ1-6; 7 bases agree with TRBD1. V dropped 2 bases and J dropped 7; count of bases not matched to a gene: 8. CDR1 is GTSNPN, CDR2 SVGIG, per germline (reference sequence). The CDR3 runs 15 residues. The CDR3 protein is CAWSTHSTGNSPLHF. CDR3 nucleotide sequence: TGTGCCTGGAGTACACACTCGACAGGGAATTCACCCCTCCACTTT.

CDR3 region: CASSLSAGDYEQYF. In DNA, the CDR3 is TGTGCCAGCAGCTTGTCTGCGGGAGACTACGAGCAGTACTTC. The chain uses TRBV5-4 and TRBJ2-7, with 7 bases that match TRBD2. The germline gives CDR1 SGHNT, CDR2 YYREEE (reference sequence). This CDR3 has 14 amino acids. The ends lost 1 base at V and 3 bases at J; junction bases unmatched: 4.

This clone was recorded only once. The genes are TRBV27 and TRBJ2-7; weak D call: TRBD2 (6 bases). The CDR3 has 14 amino acids. V dropped 4 bases and J dropped 3 bases, with 13 bases sitting between them. Germline V gene lookup returns CDR1 MNHEY and CDR2 SMNVEV (reference sequence). In DNA form, the CDR3 reads TGTGCCAGCAGTTACGGGAGTTCCGGCTACGAGCAGTACTTC. This sequence encodes CASSYGSSGYEQYF.

The gene calls are TRBV6-5 and TRBJ2-1, with TRBD2 as a possible D gene (6 bases). This CDR3 region has 16 residues. V dropped 2 bases and J dropped 5 bases, with 16 bases sitting between them. The V gene's germline CDR1 is MNHEY and CDR2 SVGAGI. Written as DNA, the CDR3 is TGTGCCAGCAGTTACGCTAGCTGGAGGGCCGACAATGAGCAGTTCTTC. Translation gives CASSYASWRADNEQFF.

This clone was seen just once. The chain employs TRBV4-1 and TRBJ2-3; 8 bases map to TRBD1. CDR3 size: 17 residues. Germline V gene data show CDR1 as MGHRA and CDR2 as YSYEKL. Unmatched junction bases numbered 12, after V lost 2 bases and J lost 5 bases. The CDR3 spells CASSQPTGGITQDTQYF. In DNA form, the CDR3 reads TGCGCCAGCAGCCAACCTACAGGGGGAATTACCCAAGATACGCAGTATTTT.